This T cell receptor beta chain comes out of a study of blood T cell repertoires in COVID-19. The overall study: The study drew acute and convalescent COVID-19 samples from the United States, Italy and Spain. T cells, B-cell-depleted T cells, or PBMCs provided the cDNA or gDNA that served as material.

In the original workflow: From reference gene primer amplification, estimates of nucleated cell counts were derived. The protocol was immunoSEQ multiplex PCR, while the TCRdb copy is restricted to in-frame clones and leaves out a portion. The DNA gave D and trimming, while V, J and clone size come from that table. The table lists under 300,000 clones, approximately 86% of them singletons. V was cut by 2 bases and J by 4 bases, with 14 bases left in between. Germline CDR1 reads SNHLY; CDR2 reads FYNNEI. The CDR3 is 15 amino acids. Sequencing input: peripheral blood. The receptor was derived from a man in his late teens or twenties with active or convalescent COVID-19. J is TRBJ1-1 and V is TRBV2; weak D call: TRBD1 (5 bases). The chain's CDR3 is CASSEPGTGGTEAFF. The CDR3 nucleotides are TGTGCCAGCAGTGAACCCGGCACGGGGGGCACTGAAGCTTTCTTT.